The entry below describes one T cell receptor (beta chain). There is no known antigen for this receptor. Per-nucleotide qualities are absent, and no much larger clonotype sits a single base away. Every depressed patient was matched in pairs with a non-depressed control on sex, age, current smoking status and body mass index. All participants were of European descent. No current or lifetime mood disorder was present in controls, and Quick Inventory of Depressive Symptoms-Self Report scores of 5 or less were recorded for controls. Participants were excluded if they had major medical conditions, Axis I/II comorbidities, regular medication or illicit drug use, or weekly alcohol intake above 100 g. Around 31 ml of peripheral blood was drawn into EDTA tubes from each participant. CD4+ T cells were purified from thawed PBMCs by magnetic negative selection with the BD IMag Human CD4 T Lymphocyte Enrichment Set. A purity of 90% to 95% was typically achieved with the CD4+ enrichment method, as confirmed by flow cytometry. TCRbeta sequencing was performed on a subgroup of roughly five case-control pairs selected blind to chemokine receptor expression and flow-cytometric repertoire skewing results. Every blood sample was taken in the morning at 8:00 a.m., and Ficoll-Hypaque gradient centrifugation was used to isolate PBMCs. PBMCs were cryopreserved by gradual cooling to -80°C and stored in liquid nitrogen until assayed.

These data belong to a study of untreated major depressive disorder (dated by TCRdb to between 2018 and 2020). With respect to the entire study: In this cross-sectional case-control comparison, antidepressant-free major depressive disorder patients and individually matched non-depressed controls were compared on T cell phenotype and TCR repertoire. Differences in Vbeta 5.1, Vbeta 11 and Vbeta 22 usage observed by flow cytometry in the whole cohort were followed up by sequencing. Broader findings and caveats from the paper: In CD4+ T cells, sequencing confirmed that depressed patients used TRBV05-01 (Vbeta 5.1) more than controls did, with a one-tailed test giving p = 0.040. The sequencing comparisons used one-tailed planned tests on only three preselected Vbeta families. In every sequenced subject, the top five TRBV05-01 clones were all identified as private clones. Because of the strict matching and exclusion criteria, the study sample was comparatively small, which limits how generalizable the findings are. In the sequencing data, TRBV25-01 and TRBV02-01 usage matched the flow-cytometry pattern without reaching statistical significance.

The Qiagen DNeasy Blood and Tissue Kit was used to extract total genomic DNA from the purified CD4+ T cells. Amplification and sequencing of the TCRbeta CDR3 region, as defined according to IMGT, were carried out with immunoSEQ immunosequencing protocols. The authors' analysis ran thus. Raw sequence data were preprocessed by the immunoSEQ service for PCR and sequencing error correction. The sequence data were imported into the immunoSEQ Analyzer and were further analyzed using VDJtools v1.0.7. The paired Wilcoxon signed-rank test was used to test differences between patients and controls. TCRdb took over this immuneACCESS table, retaining in-frame rearrangements with V and J assigned. Such tables are incomplete; in checked studies, under half of the missing clones stem from an unresolved V gene, and the remainder is unexplained. D and trimming were read from the DNA, whereas the V and J calls and clone size are those reported in that table. The sample records some 21,000 clones, roughly 86% of which are singletons. Of the sample, roughly 4.7% is held by the ten largest clones.

The trim is 8 bases for V and 1 base for J, with a gap of 10 bases between the germline ends. Based on the germline V gene (reference sequence), the CDR1 and CDR2 sequences are SEHNR and FQNEAQ. Including cysteine and phenylalanine, the CDR3 has 13 amino acids. Solely the CDR3 DNA is kept, with 39 bases framed from the first base. The sequence is built from TRBV7-9 and TRBJ2-3; a confident D gene designation cannot be given. The receptor comes from a young woman in good health. Sample: CD4+ T cells from PBMCs. The sequenced DNA is TGTGCCAGCTCCCGCTCCGGCACAGATACGCAGTATTTT. This codes for CASSRSGTDTQYF.